What follows are 30 T cell receptor beta chains derived from one specimen sequenced in a study of spatial heterogeneity in lung cancer. Stated time point: blood at routine non-recurrence follow-up after resection. TCRdb called the 5' RACE reads again in MiXCR, with one record for every CDR3 protein. The sample holds 35,000 to 55,000 distinct CDR3 sequences, about an eighth seen once. This specimen was PBMCs, taken at follow-up. The receptors stem from a male donor with early-stage non-small cell lung cancer.

This clonotype was recorded at least ten times. The chain carries TRBV7-8 and TRBJ2-5, with D uncertain. Germline-derived CDR1 and CDR2 are SGHVS and FQNEAQ. The CDR3 runs 11 residues. V lost 5 bases and J 2 bases, leaving 3 bases between the germline ends. CDR3 sequence: CASSVQETQYF. The CDR3 DNA reads TGTGCCAGCAGCGTACAAGAGACCCAGTACTTC.

This clonotype was counted many times. V is TRBV6-2 or TRBV6-3 and J is TRBJ2-7; D remains ambiguous. CDR3 size: 12 residues. V lost 0 bases, J lost 7 bases, and 7 bases lay in between. Per the germline V gene, CDR1 is MNHEY and CDR2 is SVGEGT. The CDR3 DNA reads as TGTGCCAGCAGTTACTCGTTCTGGGAGCAGTACTTC. Its protein is CASSYSFWEQYF.

This clonotype was observed a handful of times. J is TRBJ2-1 and V is TRBV7-3, with 8 nucleotides matching TRBD2. This CDR3 region has 15 residues. The junction had 6 bases not matched to a gene; V was cut back by 1 base and J by 7 bases. Per the germline V gene, CDR1 is SGHTA and CDR2 is FQGTGA. CDR3 residues: CASSLSGTSLNEQFF. DNA of the CDR3: TGTGCCAGCAGCTTAAGTGGGACTAGTTTAAATGAGCAGTTCTTC.

This clonotype was found many times. The chain combines TRBV6-1 with TRBJ1-5, with 8 bases identical to TRBD1. The germline gives CDR1 MNHNS, CDR2 SASEGT. The CDR3 consists of 15 residues. The V gene end was trimmed by 3 bases and the J gene end by 0 bases; junction bases not matched to a gene: 1. This CDR3 is CASSEGQDSNQPQHF. For the CDR3, the DNA is TGTGCCAGCAGTGAGGGACAGGATAGCAATCAGCCCCAGCATTTT.

The J gene is TRBJ1-4, the V gene TRBV28; D is uncertain. The V end lost 4 bases, the J end lost 4 bases, and 10 bases lay between the germline ends. CDR3 size: 14 residues. Looked up from germline, CDR1 is MDHEN and CDR2 is SYDVKM. CDR3 sequence: CASSWRGLNEKLFF. The CDR3 DNA reads as TGTGCCAGCAGTTGGCGTGGCCTTAATGAAAAACTGTTTTTT.

This clonotype was picked up many times. This rearrangement joins TRBV7-9 to TRBJ1-1; a weak D match, TRBD1 (5 bases). This CDR3 has 13 amino acids. Deletions cut 4 bases from V and 2 bases from J, with 8 bases between. CDR1 SEHNR and CDR2 FQNEAQ come from the germline V gene (reference sequence). CDR3 protein: CASSYQGNTEAFF. CDR3 sequence (DNA): TGTGCCAGCAGCTATCAGGGAAACACTGAAGCTTTCTTT.

The sample holds many counts of this clonotype. The CDR3 loop is CASSLPNYGYTF. Here the CDR3 DNA reads TGTGCCAGCAGTTTACCTAACTATGGCTACACCTTC. The chain employs TRBV12-3 or TRBV12-4 and TRBJ1-2; D is unclear. The germline V and J ends were trimmed by 2 bases and 0 bases, with 1 base remaining between them. The CDR3 length is 12 residues.

V gene TRBV4-3 combines with J gene TRBJ2-2, with D uncertain. The V end lost 4 bases, the J end lost 0 bases, and 9 bases lay between the germline ends. The CDR3 contains 15 residues. The germline V gene encodes CDR1 LGHNA and CDR2 YSLEER. Here the CDR3 DNA reads TGCGCCAGCAGCCCGGGCAGCACGAACACCGGGGAGCTGTTTTTT. Residues: CASSPGSTNTGELFF.

This clonotype showed up many times. The chain couples TRBV24-1 to TRBJ1-5, with D unresolved. The length of the CDR3 is 15 residues. In germline, CDR1 is KGHDR, CDR2 SFDVKD. The V end lost 3 bases, the J end lost 3 bases, and 11 bases lay between the germline ends. The CDR3 spells CATSDTVRPNQPQHF. Here the CDR3 DNA reads TGTGCCACCAGTGATACAGTCAGGCCCAATCAGCCCCAGCATTTT.

There are many counts of this clonotype. The chain is built from TRBV3-1 and TRBJ2-7, with D tentatively TRBD2 (6 bases). Per germline, CDR1 LGHDT and CDR2 YNNKEL (reference sequence). This CDR3 contains 15 residues. V lost 5 bases and J 5 bases, leaving 19 bases between the germline ends. The DNA of the CDR3 is TGTGCCAGCAGCTTCCTCGGGGGATTCGGGCACGAGCAGTACTTC. Translating gives CASSFLGGFGHEQYF.

This clonotype was seen many times. This rearrangement joins TRBV3-1 to TRBJ2-1, with TRBD2 matching 14 bases. CDR1 and CDR2 (germline): LGHDT, YNNKEL (reference sequence). Trimming took 4 bases from V and 9 from J; bases not matched to a gene: 8. The CDR3 contains 16 residues. CDR3 nucleotide sequence: TGTGCCAGCAGCCCTCGACTAGCGGGGGGGCGAACTGAGCAGTTCTTC. It yields the protein CASSPRLAGGRTEQFF.

The V gene is TRBV14, the J gene TRBJ2-7, with D unresolved. Germline V gene data show CDR1 as SGHDN and CDR2 as FVKESK. Trimming removed 4 bases from V and 2 bases from J, with 9 bases in between. This CDR3 contains 13 residues. CDR3 sequence (DNA): TGTGCCAGCAGCCTCGGACGAGCCTACGAGCAGTACTTC. Amino acids: CASSLGRAYEQYF.

This clonotype was counted between two and nine times. The rearrangement links TRBV6-6 to TRBJ2-5; maybe TRBD1 (6 bases). The germline gives CDR1 MNHNY, CDR2 SVGAGI (reference sequence). Trimming stripped 5 bases from V and 5 bases from J, with 18 bases between. The length of the CDR3 is 15 residues. The CDR3 spells CASSNPGALGETQYF. CDR3 nucleotides: TGTGCCAGCAGTAATCCAGGGGCGCTAGGGGAGACCCAGTACTTC.

As DNA, the CDR3 is TGTGCCAGCAGACGTTCCCCAGGCTCCTACGAGCAGTACTTC. Residues: CASRRSPGSYEQYF. The chain combines TRBV5-6 with TRBJ2-7; D is ambiguous. The CDR3 consists of 14 residues. The germline V gene has CDR1 SGHDT and CDR2 YYEEEE. Trimming removed 5 bases from V and 0 bases from J, with 12 bases in between.

This clonotype has at least ten counts. V is TRBV29-1 and J is TRBJ2-5; TRBD2 is a possible D gene (6 bases). The germline V gene has CDR1 SQVTM and CDR2 ANQGSEA. Trimming removed 4 bases from V and 3 bases from J, with 12 bases in between. The CDR3 spans 13 residues. CDR3 sequence: CSVAFSGEETQYF. DNA for the CDR3: TGCAGCGTTGCCTTTTCGGGGGAAGAGACCCAGTACTTC.

The sample holds many counts of this clonotype. This sequence joins TRBV5-1 and TRBJ2-7, with 7 bases lining up with TRBD1. With V trimmed by 1 base and J by 1 base, 5 bases remained unmatched. This CDR3 contains 15 residues. Germline V gene lookup returns CDR1 SGHRS and CDR2 YFSETQ. Written as DNA, the CDR3 is TGCGCCAGCAGCTTGAGTGGGACAGAGTCCTACGAGCAGTACTTC. This encodes CASSLSGTESYEQYF.

There are many counts of this clonotype. The rearrangement uses TRBV10-3 and TRBJ1-1; TRBD1 aligns across 9 bases. Germline V CDR1 and CDR2: ENHRY, SYGVKD. The V segment lost 7 bases and the J segment 4 bases; nucleotides outside the gene matches: 7. The CDR3 sequence is 14 residues long. The CDR3 coding sequence is TGTGCCATCACCGGACAGGGGATGGGCACTGAAGCTTTCTTT. As protein: CAITGQGMGTEAFF.

This clonotype was counted at least ten times. This chain joins TRBV5-1 and TRBJ2-4; TRBD1 matches at 8 bases. Germline CDR1 is SGHRS and CDR2 is YFSETQ. Trimming removed 4 bases from V and 8 bases from J; junction bases left unmatched: 8. The CDR3 runs to 14 residues. Here the CDR3 reads CASSPGQGSDIQYF. CDR3 DNA: TGCGCCAGCAGCCCAGGACAGGGTTCAGACATTCAGTACTTC.

This clonotype came up many times. The chain combines TRBV9 with TRBJ2-3; no clear D gene. The germline V gene encodes CDR1 SGDLS and CDR2 YYNGEE. The V end lost 2 bases, the J end lost 4 bases, and 11 bases lay between the germline ends. There are 14 residues in the CDR3. The CDR3 here is CASSVSNRPDTQYF. CDR3 DNA: TGTGCCAGCAGCGTCTCGAATAGGCCAGATACGCAGTATTTT.

This clonotype was observed many times. This chain joins TRBV2 and TRBJ2-5; 15 bases map to TRBD2. The germline CDR1 and CDR2 sequences are SNHLY and FYNNEI. J gave up 4 bases and V 7 bases, and 10 bases lay outside the gene matches. This CDR3 has 17 amino acids. The CDR3 protein is CASTGLAGGEVRETQYF. DNA for the CDR3: TGTGCCAGCACCGGACTAGCGGGGGGGGAGGTTCGAGAGACCCAGTACTTC. Full variable domain (outside the CDR3, taken from reference TRBV2 and TRBJ2-5): EPEVTQTPSHQVTQMGQEVILRCVPISNHLYFYWYRQILGQKVEFLVSFYNNEISEKSEIFDDQFSVERPDGSNFTLKIRSTKLEDSAMYFCASTGLAGGEVRETQYFGPGTRLLVL.

In its sample, this clonotype was seen many times. The chain couples TRBV7-2 to TRBJ2-7; tentatively, D is TRBD1 (6 bases). V lost 5 bases and J lost 3, with 11 bases in between. CDR1 and CDR2 (germline): SGHTA, FQGNSA. The CDR3 runs to 13 residues. The CDR3 sequence is CASSPGQHYEQYF. Written as DNA, the CDR3 is TGTGCCAGCAGCCCCGGACAGCACTACGAGCAGTACTTC.

This chain joins TRBV4-3 and TRBJ2-2; D is uncertain. V was clipped by 0 bases and J by 2 bases, with 4 bases between them. Germline V gene sequence: CDR1 LGHNA, CDR2 YSLEER. The CDR3 loop spans 14 amino acids. CDR3 residues: CASSQESNTGELFF. CDR3 coding DNA: TGCGCCAGCAGCCAAGAGTCAAACACCGGGGAGCTGTTTTTT.

This clonotype was counted ten times or more. The chain couples TRBV12-3 or TRBV12-4 to TRBJ1-3; TRBD1 matches 7 bases. After removal of 6 bases from V and 2 bases from J, the junction contained 4 bases not matched to a gene. The CDR3 length is 14 residues. In DNA form, the CDR3 reads TGTGCCAGCAGACCCGACAGGGCTGGAAACACCATATATTTT. Translated, it gives CASRPDRAGNTIYF.

This clonotype was counted many times. The chain recombines TRBV7-9 with TRBJ2-7; tentative D call: TRBD1 (6 bases). The CDR3 is 15 residues long. Trimming left V 5 bases short and J 4 bases short, with 18 bases between. The germline gives CDR1 SEHNR, CDR2 FQNEAQ (reference sequence). CDR3 amino acids: CASSPIGGLDYEQYF. The DNA for the CDR3 is TGTGCCAGCAGCCCAATTGGGGGCCTGGATTACGAGCAGTACTTC.

This clonotype has at least ten counts. This rearrangement joins TRBV5-1 to TRBJ2-1, with TRBD2 as a possible D gene (5 bases). Looked up from germline, CDR1 is SGHRS and CDR2 is YFSETQ. V gave up 0 bases and J gave up 2 bases, with 12 bases separating them. The CDR3 loop spans 16 amino acids. Here the CDR3 DNA reads TGCGCCAGCAGCTTGGGGGAGCCCGGGGCCTACAATGAGCAGTTCTTC. This translates into CASSLGEPGAYNEQFF.

This clonotype showed up many times. The CDR3 DNA is TGCAGCGTTGTACAGGAGAACACCGGGGAGCTGTTTTTT. It translates to CSVVQENTGELFF. The chain has TRBV29-1 and TRBJ2-2; D perhaps matches TRBD1 (5 bases). CDR3 length equals 13 residues. Trimming took off 4 bases at V and 1 base at J, with 7 bases between the two ends. Germline CDR1 reads SQVTM; CDR2 reads ANQGSEA.

On this clonotype itself: A read error may be the cause here, since a much bigger clone is one base away. The chain links TRBV12-3 or TRBV12-4 to TRBJ2-4, with D maybe TRBD2 (5 bases). This CDR3 contains 12 residues. The CDR3 nucleotides are TGTGTCAGCAGCCCCGGACTCCCTCTTGAGTACTTC. Protein sequence: CVSSPGLPLEYF.

This clonotype was counted many times. The chain recombines TRBV5-1 with TRBJ2-2; D remains ambiguous. Trimming stripped 5 bases from V and 3 bases from J, with 8 bases between. The CDR3 covers 13 residues. Germline values: CDR1 SGHRS, CDR2 YFSETQ. The CDR3 here is CASRPQDTGELFF. The CDR3 coding sequence is TGCGCCAGCAGGCCCCAGGACACCGGGGAGCTGTTTTTT.

This clonotype was seen ten or more times. The genes are TRBV7-2 and TRBJ1-1, with 7 bases identical to TRBD1. Unmatched junction bases numbered 2, after V lost 1 base and J lost 0 bases. From germline, CDR1 is SGHTA and CDR2 FQGNSA. The CDR3 consists of 15 residues. The CDR3 DNA reads as TGTGCCAGCAGCTTAGAAGGGGGCTTGAACACTGAAGCTTTCTTT. Its protein product is CASSLEGGLNTEAFF.

The genes are TRBV11-2 and TRBJ1-6, with D unresolved. With 5 bases removed from V and 0 bases from J, the gap between germline ends came to 8 bases. The CDR3 extends over 15 amino acids. Germline V gene lookup returns CDR1 SGHAT and CDR2 FQNNGV. Here the CDR3 DNA reads TGTGCCAGCAGCCCGGACTTCTCCTATAATTCACCCCTCCACTTT. Protein product: CASSPDFSYNSPLHF.